This T cell receptor beta chain was sequenced in a study of T cell repertoires in ileal Crohn's disease. Trimming took off 0 bases at V and 0 bases at J, with 14 bases between the two ends. Germline CDR1 SGDLS, CDR2 YYNGEE. The CDR3 extends over 17 amino acids. TCRdb's table, derived via immunoSEQ multiplex PCR, lists solely in-frame clones and lacks some. The sample yields some 15,000 clones, 65% to 85% seen once. The clonotype comes from an adult with Crohn's disease. Sequences were obtained from ileal tissue. The chain employs TRBV9 and TRBJ2-3, with a possible D match to TRBD2 (6 bases). This CDR3 is CASSVGLANPSTDTQYF. CDR3 sequence (DNA): TGTGCCAGCAGCGTAGGTCTAGCGAACCCAAGCACAGATACGCAGTATTTT.